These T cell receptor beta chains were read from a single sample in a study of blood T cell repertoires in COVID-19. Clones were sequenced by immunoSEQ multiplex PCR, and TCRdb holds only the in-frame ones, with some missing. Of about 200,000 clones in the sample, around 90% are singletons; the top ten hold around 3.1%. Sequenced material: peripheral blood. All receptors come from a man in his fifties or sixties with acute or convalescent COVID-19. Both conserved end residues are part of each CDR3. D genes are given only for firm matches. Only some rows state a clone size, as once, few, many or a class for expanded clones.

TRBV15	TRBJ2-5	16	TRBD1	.	TGTGCCACCAGCCGTACAAAACAGGGGGCCGGGGAGACCCAGTACTTC	CATSRTKQGAGETQYF
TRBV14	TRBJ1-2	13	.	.	TGTGCCAGCAGCCAAGATCCACGGTCTGGCTACACCTTC	CASSQDPRSGYTF
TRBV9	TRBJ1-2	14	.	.	TGTGCCAGCAGCGTAGCTCCGCAGGGAAATGGCTACACCTTC	CASSVAPQGNGYTF
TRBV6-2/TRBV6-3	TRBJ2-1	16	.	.	TGTGCCAGCAGTTACTCGCGGGCTAGCTCCTACAATGAGCAGTTCTTC	CASSYSRASSYNEQFF
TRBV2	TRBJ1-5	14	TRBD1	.	TGTGCCAGCAGTGGACAGGGGATGAATCAGCCCCAGCATTTT	CASSGQGMNQPQHF
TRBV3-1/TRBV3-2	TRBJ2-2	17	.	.	TGTGCCAGCAGCCAAGATCGGGGGGCGCGAGGCACCGGGGAGCTGTTTTTT	CASSQDRGARGTGELFF
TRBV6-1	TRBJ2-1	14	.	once	TGTGCCAGCAGTGAATTTGGCCAAACCAATGAGCAGTTCTTC	CASSEFGQTNEQFF
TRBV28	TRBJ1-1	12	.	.	TGTGCCAGCAGTTTTGGCAGGGGTGAAGCTTTCTTT	CASSFGRGEAFF
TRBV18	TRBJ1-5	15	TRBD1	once	TGTGCCAGCTCACCCGACAGGGGTAGCAATCAGCCCCAGCATTTT	CASSPDRGSNQPQHF
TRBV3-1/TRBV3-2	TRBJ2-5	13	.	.	TGTGCCAGCAGCCAACAGGGCGGCGAGACCCAGTACTTC	CASSQQGGETQYF
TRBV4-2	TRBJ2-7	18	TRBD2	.	TGTGCCAGCAGCCAAGATTTCGGACTAGCGGGACGACCCTACGAGCAGTACTTC	CASSQDFGLAGRPYEQYF
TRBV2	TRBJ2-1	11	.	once	TGTGCCAGCAGGGTAGAGATTGAGCAGTTCTTC	CASRVEIEQFF
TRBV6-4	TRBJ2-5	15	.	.	TGTGCCAGCAGTGAGACCGGGACACCTCAAGAGACCCAGTACTTC	CASSETGTPQETQYF
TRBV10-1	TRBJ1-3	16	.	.	TGCGCCAGCAGTGAGTCCGAGCGGCCGAACGGAAACACCATATATTTT	CASSESERPNGNTIYF
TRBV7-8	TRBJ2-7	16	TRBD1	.	TGTGCCAGCAGCCACGGACAGGGCTTGATTAGGCACGAGCAGTACTTC	CASSHGQGLIRHEQYF
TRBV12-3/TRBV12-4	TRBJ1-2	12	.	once	TGTGCCAGCAGTTTAGACACGTATGGCTACACCTTC	CASSLDTYGYTF
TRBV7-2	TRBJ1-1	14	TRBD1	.	TGTGCCAGCAGCTCTCAAACAGGGGGCACTGAAGCTTTCTTT	CASSSQTGGTEAFF
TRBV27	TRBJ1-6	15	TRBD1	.	TGTGCCAGCAGTCTCCGGACAGGAGGGAATTCACCCCTCCACTTT	CASSLRTGGNSPLHF
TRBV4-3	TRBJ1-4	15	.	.	TGCGCCAGCAGCCAAGACGGGCAGGGGTATGAAAAACTGTTTTTT	CASSQDGQGYEKLFF
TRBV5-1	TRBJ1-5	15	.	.	TGCGCCAGCAGCTGGGGGCAGGGAGATGGTCAGCCCCAGCATTTT	CASSWGQGDGQPQHF
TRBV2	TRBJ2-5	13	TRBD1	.	TGTGCCAGCTTCCTCAGGACAGGGGAGACCCAGTACTTC	CASFLRTGETQYF
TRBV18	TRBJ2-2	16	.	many	TGTGCCAGCTCACCAGGGGGCAGACGGAACACCGGGGAGCTGTTTTTT	CASSPGGRRNTGELFF
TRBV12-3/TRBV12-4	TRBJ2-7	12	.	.	TGTGCCAGCAGTTTATCAGGGTTCGAGCAGTACTTC	CASSLSGFEQYF
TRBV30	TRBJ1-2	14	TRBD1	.	TGTGCCTGGACCGGTGAGGGGGCCCCCTATGGCTACACCTTC	CAWTGEGAPYGYTF
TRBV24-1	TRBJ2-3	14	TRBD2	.	TGTGCCACCAGTGGGACTAGCGGGGGCCCCACGCAGTATTTT	CATSGTSGGPTQYF
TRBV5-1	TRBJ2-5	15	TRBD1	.	TGCGCCAGCAGCCCTGACAGGGGCGGTCAAGAGACCCAGTACTTC	CASSPDRGGQETQYF
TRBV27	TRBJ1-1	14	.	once	TGTGCCAGCAGTTTAGCGGGGGCAGCCGGGCGGGCTTTCTTT	CASSLAGAAGRAFF
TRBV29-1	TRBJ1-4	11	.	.	TGCAGCGCCTTTTTTGATGAAAAACTGTTTTTT	CSAFFDEKLFF
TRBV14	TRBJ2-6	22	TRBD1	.	TGTGCCAGCAGCCAAGATAAAGCTGGACGACAGGGGGGTTTCTCTGGGGCCAACGTCCTGACTTTC	CASSQDKAGRQGGFSGANVLTF
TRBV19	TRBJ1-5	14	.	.	TGTGCCAGTAGTATCCCTCGGGGCAATCAGCCCCAGCATTTT	CASSIPRGNQPQHF
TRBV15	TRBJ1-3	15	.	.	TGTGCCACCAGCAAGGGGGGGAGAGCTGGAAACACCATATATTTT	CATSKGGRAGNTIYF
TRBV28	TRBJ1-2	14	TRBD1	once	TGTGCCAGCAGTTTCGCGCAGGGGGATGATGGCTACACCTTC	CASSFAQGDDGYTF
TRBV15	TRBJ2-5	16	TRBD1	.	TGTGCCACCAGCAGAGAAGGGACAGCGGCCGATATGACCCAGTACTTC	CATSREGTAADMTQYF
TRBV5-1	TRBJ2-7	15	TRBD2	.	TGCGCCAGCAGCTTGGTTAGCGGGGGTTCCTACGAGCAGTACTTC	CASSLVSGGSYEQYF
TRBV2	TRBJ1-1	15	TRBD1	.	TGTGCCAGCGGTAAACGACAGGGCCCGTGGACTGAAGCTTTCTTT	CASGKRQGPWTEAFF
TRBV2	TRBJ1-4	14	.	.	TGTGCCAGCAGTGTCGACAGCAATAATGAAAAACTGTTTTTT	CASSVDSNNEKLFF
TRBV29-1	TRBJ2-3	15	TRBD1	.	TGCAGCGTAGCGGACAGGACAACTAGCACAGATACGCAGTATTTT	CSVADRTTSTDTQYF
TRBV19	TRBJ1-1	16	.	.	TGTGCCAGTAGTATCAGGGGTATAGGCCTGAACACTGAAGCTTTCTTT	CASSIRGIGLNTEAFF
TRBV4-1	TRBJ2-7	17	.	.	TGCGCCAGCAGCCCCTTATACCCTCGACAGGTGTCCTACGAGCAGTACTTC	CASSPLYPRQVSYEQYF
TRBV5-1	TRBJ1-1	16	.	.	TGCGCCAGCAGCTGGGGGCCGGGGGGACTGAACACTGAAGCTTTCTTT	CASSWGPGGLNTEAFF
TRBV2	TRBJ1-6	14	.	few	TGTGCCAGCAGTGAGGAGGGTTTGAATTCACCCCTCCACTTT	CASSEEGLNSPLHF
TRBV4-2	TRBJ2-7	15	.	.	TGTGCCAGCAGCCAAGCCCAGGAATCAACCTACGAGCAGTACTTC	CASSQAQESTYEQYF
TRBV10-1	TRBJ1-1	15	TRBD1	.	TGCGCCAGCAGTTCGACTGACAGGGGGCACACTGAAGCTTTCTTT	CASSSTDRGHTEAFF
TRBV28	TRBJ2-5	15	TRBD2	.	TGTGCCAGCAGTTTGTCAGCGGGGGGTTTTGAGACCCAGTACTTC	CASSLSAGGFETQYF
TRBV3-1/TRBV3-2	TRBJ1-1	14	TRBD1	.	TGTGCCAGCAGCCCCCGACAGGGGAACACTGAAGCTTTCTTT	CASSPRQGNTEAFF
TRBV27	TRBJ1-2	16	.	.	TGTGCCAGCAGTTTGGGTCAAGGGCGGGGGGCGAACGGCTACACCTTC	CASSLGQGRGANGYTF
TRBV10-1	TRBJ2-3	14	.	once	TGCGCCAGCAGTGTGCGGCAGCCCACAGATACGCAGTATTTT	CASSVRQPTDTQYF